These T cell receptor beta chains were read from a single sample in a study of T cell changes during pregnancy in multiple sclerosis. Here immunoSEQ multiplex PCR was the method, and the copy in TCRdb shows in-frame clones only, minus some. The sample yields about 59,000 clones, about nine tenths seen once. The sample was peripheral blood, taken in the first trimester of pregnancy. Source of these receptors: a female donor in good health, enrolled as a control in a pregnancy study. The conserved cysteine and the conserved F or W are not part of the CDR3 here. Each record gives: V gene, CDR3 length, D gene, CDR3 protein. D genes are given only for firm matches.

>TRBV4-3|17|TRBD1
ASSQTSGTGGRGNSPLH
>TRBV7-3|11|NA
ASSLSENTEAF
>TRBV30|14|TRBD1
AWSVDRVNSGNTIY
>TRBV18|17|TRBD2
ASSPTGTRGWSSYNEQF
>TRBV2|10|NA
ASTGGSDGYT
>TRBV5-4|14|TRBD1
ASSFFSTGGLETQY
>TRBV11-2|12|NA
ASSLGRDNQPQH
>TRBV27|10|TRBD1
ASSLVNRGMF
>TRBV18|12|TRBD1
ASSPPQGAYEQF
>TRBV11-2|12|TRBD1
ASSQDRGGQPQH
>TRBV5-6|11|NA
ASSFSSSYEQY
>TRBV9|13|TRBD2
ASSVGIAGEGEQF
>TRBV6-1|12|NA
ASSEGRGKTEAF
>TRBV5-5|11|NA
ASTRTAGNTIY
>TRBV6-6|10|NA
ASSLQGNGYT
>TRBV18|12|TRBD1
ASSQDRGLTEAF
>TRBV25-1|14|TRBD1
ASAWGTPTGATEAF
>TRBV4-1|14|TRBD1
ASRNLWGQESETQY
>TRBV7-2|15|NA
ASSLAIVPGNMGTQY
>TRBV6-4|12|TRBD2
ASSGGGATGELF
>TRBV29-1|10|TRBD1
SFRTGNQPQH
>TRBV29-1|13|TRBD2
SVGSRGGFADTQY
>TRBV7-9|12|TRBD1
ASSGGDSNYGYT
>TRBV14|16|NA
ASSQVMTAGLSDTEAF
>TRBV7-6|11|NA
ASSLWGDQPQH
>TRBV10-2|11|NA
ASRMGANYGYT
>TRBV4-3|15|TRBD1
ASSQSITRDRNYEQY
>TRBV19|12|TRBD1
ASTAGTGGSPLH
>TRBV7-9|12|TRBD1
ASSLPGGAHGYT
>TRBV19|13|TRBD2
ASSIVGTIGDEQY
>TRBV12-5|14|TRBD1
ASYDRESSGANVLT
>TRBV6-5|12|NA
ASRTPSGAETQY
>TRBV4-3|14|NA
ASSQAEIRGNTEAF
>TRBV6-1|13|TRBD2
ASSTSGGAGNTQY
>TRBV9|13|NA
ASSAGVASGNTIY
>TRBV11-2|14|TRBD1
ASSLDDRGNQETQY
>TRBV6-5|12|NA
ASSLLYMNTEAF
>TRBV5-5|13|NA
ASNPAKIWTDTQY
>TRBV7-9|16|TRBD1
ASSLANIGTDYNEKLF
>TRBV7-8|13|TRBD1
ASSLFSGQNYGYT
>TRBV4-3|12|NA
ASSQDGGPTEAF
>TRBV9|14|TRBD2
ASSHSSGGGTDTQY
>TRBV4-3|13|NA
ASSQGGSSTDTQY